Shown below are 21 T cell receptor beta chains from a single sample sequenced in a study of memory CD4+ T cells and cytomegalovirus serostatus (dated by TCRdb to between 2019 and 2020). Preparation of the library involved the immunoSEQ multiplex PCR assay. The source is immuneACCESS, and TCRdb retained only in-frame sequences with V and J called. Part of the clones is not carried over; for the studies checked, unresolved V genes explain less than half of this, and the remainder is unexplained. For this sample the table gives tens of thousands of clones, of which 83% were detected only once. The ten largest clonotypes hold approximately 1.9% of the sample. A FACSAria II was used to sort memory CD4+ T cells, defined as single viable CD3+CD4+CD8-CD45RO+ cells. The source material was memory CD4+ T cells from blood. All receptors derive from an adult in good health and CMV-seropositive.

The CDR3 DNA is TGTGCCAGCAGTTCCTTCGGACAGGGCTACCTCCGGGGCACTGAAGCTTTCTTT. Its protein product is CASSSFGQGYLRGTEAFF. This rearrangement joins TRBV28 to TRBJ1-1; 8 bases align to TRBD1. V dropped 4 bases and J dropped 4; count of bases not matched to a gene: 17. The CDR3 runs to 18 residues. CDR1 is MDHEN, CDR2 SYDVKM, per germline.

The chain couples TRBV27 to TRBJ1-1; TRBD1 aligns across 9 bases. The CDR3 is made up of 14 amino acids. Germline trimming cut 5 bases from V and 4 bases from J; bases unmatched to any gene: 5. Germline lookup yields CDR1 MNHEY and CDR2 SMNVEV (reference sequence). CDR3 sequence (DNA): TGTGCCAGCAGTACCTACAGGGGGCCCACTGAAGCTTTCTTT. Protein product: CASSTYRGPTEAFF.

This clone was found once. The chain carries TRBV23-1 and TRBJ1-1, with D perhaps TRBD1 (6 bases). TRBV23-1 is assigned to the ORF class and has an uncertain function. The CDR3 has 14 amino acids. Deletions cut 8 bases from V and 5 bases from J, with 18 bases between. The CDR3 loop is CASVTAQGRTEAFF. The CDR3 DNA sequence: TGCGCCAGCGTTACCGCACAGGGAAGGACTGAAGCTTTCTTT.

This clone was observed once. The chain uses TRBV5-1 and TRBJ1-1; 9 nucleotides agree with TRBD1. The CDR3 consists of 14 residues. V dropped 4 bases and J dropped 6; count of bases not matched to a gene: 7. CDR1 and CDR2 (germline): SGHRS, YFSETQ. The CDR3 sequence: CASSTGQGISEAFF. CDR3 bases: TGCGCCAGCAGCACCGGACAGGGGATCTCTGAAGCTTTCTTT.

V usage is TRBV27 and J usage is TRBJ2-1, with TRBD2 matching 11 bases. CDR1 MNHEY and CDR2 SMNVEV come from the germline V gene (reference sequence). V lost 6 bases and J lost 0; bases outside the gene matches: 1. The CDR3 runs 15 residues. CDR3 in DNA: TGTGCCAGCAGGGGGACTAGCGGCTCCTACAATGAGCAGTTCTTC. It yields the protein CASRGTSGSYNEQFF.

The V gene is TRBV12-5, the J gene TRBJ2-2, with D possibly being TRBD1 or TRBD2 (7 bases each). CDR3 length equals 14 residues. V gave up 5 bases and J gave up 6 bases, with 13 bases separating them. Per the germline V gene, CDR1 is LGHNT and CDR2 is FRNRAP. DNA of the CDR3: TGTGCTAGTGGTGCGACAGGGAGGGCCGGGGAGCTGTTTTTT. It codes for CASGATGRAGELFF.

This clone appeared once. The chain employs TRBV6-5 and TRBJ1-5; D is unclear. The V end lost 0 bases, the J end lost 5 bases, and 5 bases lay between the germline ends. This CDR3 has 13 residues. CDR1 and CDR2 (germline): MNHEY, SVGAGI. The CDR3 nucleotides are TGTGCCAGCAGTTACTCGGCAGATCAGCCCCAGCATTTT. As protein: CASSYSADQPQHF.

In this sample, this clone turned up once. J is TRBJ1-3 and V is TRBV28, with D hard to call. The CDR3 has 12 residues. Germline V lookup: CDR1 MDHEN, CDR2 SYDVKM. V lost 3 bases and J lost 9, with 9 bases in between. The CDR3 sequence: CASSFPARTIYF. The CDR3 nucleotides are TGTGCCAGCAGTTTTCCGGCCCGCACCATATATTTT.

The rearrangement joins TRBV7-7 to TRBJ1-3; D is unclear. Germline assignment: CDR1 SSHAT and CDR2 FNYEAQ (reference sequence). The CDR3 covers 13 residues. V lost 5 bases, J lost 4 bases, and 9 bases lay in between. CDR3 bases: TGTGCCAGCAGCCCTATAGGGGGAAACACCATATATTTT. Translated: CASSPIGGNTIYF.

CDR3 coding DNA: TGTGCCAGCAGTTACACCAGAGACACTGAAGCTTTCTTT. Protein product: CASSYTRDTEAFF. The chain links TRBV6-6 to TRBJ1-1; no reliable D call. Trimming took 2 bases from V and 3 from J, leaving 7 bases between them. Germline-derived CDR1 and CDR2 are MNHNY and SVGAGI (reference sequence). This CDR3 is built from 13 residues.

This chain connects TRBV5-1 to TRBJ1-4; 8 nucleotides align to TRBD1. This CDR3 region has 15 residues. The V gene end was trimmed by 4 bases and the J gene end by 7 bases; junction bases not matched to a gene: 9. Germline V gene data show CDR1 as SGHRS and CDR2 as YFSETQ. CDR3: CASSLTGDRSEKLFF. CDR3 nucleotide sequence: TGCGCCAGCAGCCTGACGGGGGACAGGTCTGAAAAACTGTTTTTT.

This chain uses TRBV9 with TRBJ2-7; perhaps TRBD2 as D (5 bases). The CDR3 is 14 amino acids. In germline, CDR1 is SGDLS, CDR2 YYNGEE. The germline V and J ends were trimmed by 2 bases and 7 bases, with 16 bases remaining between them. For the CDR3, the DNA is TGTGCCAGCAGCGTCTCATTAGAGAGAGGGGAGCAGTACTTC. Amino acid sequence: CASSVSLERGEQYF.

This clone was seen only once. This chain connects TRBV7-9 to TRBJ1-1; D is unresolved. Germline lookup yields CDR1 SEHNR and CDR2 FQNEAQ (reference sequence). This CDR3 has 12 amino acids. Trimming shortened V by 1 base and J by 6 bases, and 6 bases separated the two germline ends. The CDR3 bases are TGTGCCAGCAGCTTAGTTGGACCTGAAGCTTTCTTT. The encoded protein is CASSLVGPEAFF.

The chain combines TRBV28 with TRBJ2-3; TRBD2 agrees at 11 bases. The CDR3 is made up of 15 amino acids. The J segment lost 4 bases and the V segment lost 7 bases, leaving 7 bases of the junction unmatched. CDR1 and CDR2 from the germline V gene are MDHEN and SYDVKM. The CDR3 here is CASIPLAGVPDTQYF. The CDR3 DNA follows: TGTGCCAGCATCCCACTAGCGGGAGTACCAGATACGCAGTATTTT.

CDR3 residues: CASSLPANIFNEQFF. The CDR3 DNA sequence: TGTGCCAGCAGCTTGCCAGCCAACATATTTAATGAGCAGTTCTTC. The rearrangement links TRBV5-6 to TRBJ2-1; no clear D. CDR1 SGHDT and CDR2 YYEEEE come from the germline V gene. V was clipped by 1 base and J by 7 bases, with 15 bases between them. The length of the CDR3 is 15 residues.

The DNA for the CDR3 is TGTGCCAGCAGCTTGTCGGGGGGACGGAAGCATGTTGGCTACACCTTC. Protein: CASSLSGGRKHVGYTF. V usage is TRBV7-9 and J usage is TRBJ1-2, with a possible D match to TRBD1 (5 bases). V was trimmed by 3 bases and J by 7 bases, leaving 21 bases between them. The CDR3 covers 16 residues. Germline CDR1 SEHNR, CDR2 FQNEAQ (reference sequence).

The rearrangement uses TRBV6-1 and TRBJ2-6; D is uncertain. The CDR3 consists of 15 residues. The ends were cut back, 7 bases at V and 4 bases at J, with 14 bases in the middle. Germline CDR1 is MNHNS and CDR2 is SASEGT. For the CDR3, the DNA is TGTGCCAGCACCCTACCTGATGGCGGGGCCAACGTCCTGACTTTC. This codes for CASTLPDGGANVLTF.

Only one count was recorded for this clone. The V gene is TRBV29-1, the J gene TRBJ1-2, with D hard to call. V shed 4 bases and J shed 4 bases, with 16 bases lying between them. The CDR3 has 14 residues. Germline CDR1 and CDR2: SQVTM and ANQGSEA. The CDR3 spells CSVGLSGLSYGYTF. CDR3 coding DNA: TGCAGCGTTGGACTGAGTGGGCTTAGCTATGGCTACACCTTC. The variable domain in full, with the rest retrieved from reference TRBV29-1 and TRBJ1-2, is SAVISQKPSRDICQRGTSLTIQCQVDSQVTMMFWYRQQPGQSLTLIATANQGSEATYESGFVIDKFPISRPNLTFSTLTVSNMSPEDSSIYLCSVGLSGLSYGYTFGSGTRLTVV.

V is TRBV19 and J is TRBJ2-1; TRBD2 might be the D (6 bases). Germline V gene lookup returns CDR1 LNHDA and CDR2 SQIVND (reference sequence). The CDR3 runs to 16 residues. The V and J ends lost 5 bases and 2 bases respectively, with 16 bases between them. CDR3 region: CASSLGTSRAYNEQFF. The CDR3 nucleotides are TGTGCCAGTAGTCTTGGGACTTCCAGAGCCTACAATGAGCAGTTCTTC.

The V and J genes are TRBV7-9 and TRBJ2-2; D is perhaps TRBD1 (6 bases). V lost 5 bases and J 7 bases, leaving 20 bases between the germline ends. In germline, CDR1 is SEHNR, CDR2 FQNEAQ (reference sequence). This CDR3 spans 16 amino acids. CDR3 sequence (DNA): TGTGCCAGCAGCCGAATAGTCACAGGGTTTGGCGGGGAGCTGTTTTTT. Residues: CASSRIVTGFGGELFF.

V usage is TRBV6-1 and J usage is TRBJ1-1; D gene uncertain. Trimming pared 6 bases from V and 0 bases from J, leaving 11 bases between. This CDR3 has 14 residues. Per germline, CDR1 MNHNS and CDR2 SASEGT. CDR3 bases: TGTGCCAGCAGAGATATCGGCTTGAACACTGAAGCTTTCTTT. Its translation: CASRDIGLNTEAFF.